A single sample is the source of the 7 T cell receptor beta chains below, sequenced in a study of beta chain features in type 1 diabetes. Every isolated RNA sample was fully reverse transcribed, so sequencing captured expressed TCRB transcripts. Generated by immunoSEQ multiplex PCR, the TCRdb table keeps only in-frame clones and is missing some. Counted here are 300,000 to 450,000 clones, about 12% occurring once; the ten biggest clones make up approximately 0.011%. General study points: A moderate, significant TCRB CDR3 shortening appeared in type 1 diabetes across four CD4+ subsets.

The antigens for these receptors are not known. The sequenced material came from naive CD4+ T cells from blood. These receptors were obtained from a woman between 18 and 29 years old with type 1 diabetes.

This chain joins TRBV4-3 and TRBJ2-5, with 9 bases identical to TRBD1. J was trimmed by 0 bases and V by 5 bases; bases with no gene match: 10. CDR3 length: 17 residues. Looked up from germline, CDR1 is LGHNA and CDR2 is YSLEER. The CDR3 reads CASSAARGQGHQETQYF. The CDR3 region has the DNA TGCGCCAGCAGCGCCGCCCGGGGACAGGGTCACCAAGAGACCCAGTACTTC.

This clone appeared a few times. The V and J genes are TRBV2 and TRBJ1-2, with a weak D call TRBD1 (6 bases). The CDR3 is 12 residues long. Looked up from germline, CDR1 is SNHLY and CDR2 is FYNNEI. The germline V and J ends were trimmed by 4 bases and 6 bases, with 9 bases remaining between them. For the CDR3, the DNA is TGTGCCAGCAGTGCAGGGGCCCATGGCTACACCTTC. It specifies CASSAGAHGYTF.

This clone was detected once. The genes are TRBV11-2 and TRBJ1-2; D gene unclear. The CDR3 runs 15 residues. V was clipped by 0 bases and J by 4 bases, with 12 bases between them. In germline, CDR1 is SGHAT, CDR2 FQNNGV. CDR3 bases: TGTGCCAGCAGCTTAGAATCGGACTCCTTCTATGGCTACACCTTC. This translates into CASSLESDSFYGYTF.

This clone has only a few counts. The genes are TRBV10-3 and TRBJ2-1; 15 nucleotides align to TRBD2. V was clipped by 8 bases and J by 6 bases; unmatched bases: 11. This CDR3 has 17 amino acids. Looked up from germline, CDR1 is ENHRY and CDR2 is SYGVKD. The CDR3 region is CAIQTPKGLAGGNEQFF. In nucleotides, the CDR3 is TGTGCCATCCAAACCCCAAAGGGACTAGCGGGAGGCAATGAGCAGTTCTTC.

The V gene is TRBV4-3, the J gene TRBJ1-4; D is ambiguous. There are 15 residues in the CDR3. CDR1 and CDR2 from the germline V gene are LGHNA and YSLEER. V dropped 1 base and J dropped 0 bases, with 6 bases sitting between them. This chain's CDR3 is CASSQGGTTNEKLFF. In DNA form, the CDR3 reads TGCGCCAGCAGCCAAGGCGGGACAACTAATGAAAAACTGTTTTTT.

This clone was observed a few times. Other DNA sequences in this specimen translate into the identical CDR3. The chain carries TRBV7-2 and TRBJ2-3, with D possibly matching TRBD2 (5 bases). Germline CDR1 reads SGHTA; CDR2 reads FQGNSA. Trimming took 2 bases from V and 0 from J, leaving 6 bases between them. This CDR3 has 14 amino acids. CDR3 DNA sequence: TGTGCCAGCAGCTTAAGAGGGAGCACAGATACGCAGTATTTT. Its translation: CASSLRGSTDTQYF.

The V gene is TRBV11-2, the J gene TRBJ2-1; the match to TRBD1 covers 7 bases. From germline, CDR1 is SGHAT and CDR2 FQNNGV. V trimming: 2 bases; J trimming: 9 bases; junction bases outside the gene matches: 4. This CDR3 spans 13 amino acids. For the CDR3, the DNA is TGTGCCAGCAGCTTATGGGACAGCGTTGAGCAGTTCTTC. Protein product: CASSLWDSVEQFF.